This TCR beta chain is drawn from a study of T cell changes during pregnancy in multiple sclerosis. The data were produced by immunoSEQ multiplex PCR, yet TCRdb's version contains in-frame clones alone and is incomplete. The sample carries fewer than 75,000 clones, roughly 92% recorded once. Trimming shortened V by 3 bases and J by 6 bases, and 14 bases separated the two germline ends. CDR1 LNHDA and CDR2 SQIVND come from the germline V gene (reference sequence). The CDR3 is 14 amino acids. Sequencing used peripheral blood, obtained in the second trimester of pregnancy. V gene TRBV19 combines with J gene TRBJ1-1; no reliable D call. The clonotype was recovered from a female donor with multiple sclerosis, enrolled in a pregnancy study. The CDR3 DNA is TGTGCCAGTAGTATCTCCTTTGGGCAGTCTGAAGCTTTCTTT. This sequence encodes CASSISFGQSEAFF.